These 30 T cell receptor beta chains were all obtained from the same sample, sequenced in a study of control samples from healthy donors and cancer patients. Clones were read by immunoSEQ multiplex PCR, and TCRdb kept only the in-frame ones, dropping some. The sample has roughly 400,000 clones; 90% are singletons. Sequencing used PBMCs. The receptors were sampled from a man in his forties with head and neck cancer.

The V gene is TRBV19, the J gene TRBJ1-1; 7 nucleotides align to TRBD1. Germline CDR1 LNHDA, CDR2 SQIVND (reference sequence). This CDR3 region has 15 residues. Germline trimming cut 3 bases from V and 5 bases from J; bases unmatched to any gene: 9. The CDR3, as DNA: TGTGCCAGTAGTATGGTAGAAGGGGGCTGGACTGAAGCTTTCTTT. The encoded protein is CASSMVEGGWTEAFF.

The gene calls are TRBV18 and TRBJ2-5; D possibly uses TRBD1 or TRBD2 (5 bases each). V was clipped by 1 base and J by 5 bases, with 17 bases between them. CDR3 size: 16 residues. Germline CDR1 is KGHSH and CDR2 is LQKENI. This CDR3 reads CASSPLAGKGSETQYF. Here the CDR3 DNA reads TGTGCCAGCTCACCACTAGCAGGGAAGGGGAGCGAGACCCAGTACTTC.

The chain joins TRBV7-2 to TRBJ1-1; the D is unclear. The CDR3 runs 13 residues. Germline V gene lookup returns CDR1 SGHTA and CDR2 FQGNSA. The V gene lost 1 base and the J gene lost 1 base, with 4 bases spanning the gap. The CDR3 sequence: CASSLGQNTEAFF. The CDR3 DNA reads as TGTGCCAGCAGCTTAGGCCAGAACACTGAAGCTTTCTTT.

A remark on this clone: A read error may account for a junction end that differs from germline. The V and J genes are TRBV5-6 and TRBJ2-5; TRBD2 agrees at 8 bases. The germline V gene has CDR1 SGHDT and CDR2 YYEEEE. CDR3 size: 13 residues. CDR3 nucleotides: TGTGCCAGCAGCTCCCCCGGGAGGGGGGGGAGGAACTTC. It specifies CASSSPGRGGRNF.

J is TRBJ2-7 and V is TRBV27; possibly TRBD2 for D (7 bases). CDR1 is MNHEY and CDR2 is SMNVEV in the germline V gene (reference sequence). Trimming pared 10 bases from V and 4 bases from J, leaving 20 bases between. CDR3 size: 14 residues. CDR3 residues: CAKRGGRGTYEQYF. CDR3 in DNA: TGTGCCAAAAGGGGGGGACGGGGGACATACGAGCAGTACTTC.

The chain recombines TRBV15 with TRBJ1-2; unclear D gene. Germline V gene lookup returns CDR1 LNHNV and CDR2 YYDKDF (reference sequence). V was trimmed by 0 bases and J by 5 bases, leaving 4 bases between them. The CDR3 is made up of 12 amino acids. CDR3 loop: CATSREGYGYTF. Written as DNA, the CDR3 is TGTGCCACCAGCAGAGAAGGGTATGGCTACACCTTC.

The sample holds a few counts of this clone. The chain carries TRBV3-1 (or the pseudogene TRBV3-2) and TRBJ1-5; a weak D match, TRBD1 (5 bases). Trimming removed 3 bases from V and 2 bases from J, with 5 bases in between. The CDR3 totals 13 residues. Germline V gene lookup returns CDR1 LGHDT and CDR2 YNNKEL (reference sequence). The CDR3 sequence: CASSQGGNQPQHF. In nucleotides, the CDR3 is TGTGCCAGCAGCCAGGGGGGCAATCAGCCCCAGCATTTT.

This clone was recorded once. The chain links TRBV7-2 to TRBJ2-2; unclear D gene. CDR1 is SGHTA and CDR2 is FQGNSA in the germline V gene. This CDR3 has 14 amino acids. Trimming took 5 bases from V and 5 from J, leaving 12 bases between them. The CDR3 spells CASSSSAVTGELFF. CDR3 coding DNA: TGTGCCAGCAGCAGTTCAGCCGTGACCGGGGAGCTGTTTTTT.

V and J are TRBV5-5 and TRBJ2-7; 10 nucleotides align to TRBD1. CDR3 size: 16 residues. Germline assignment: CDR1 SGHKS and CDR2 YYEKEE (reference sequence). Germline trimming cut 1 base from V and 4 bases from J; bases unmatched to any gene: 8. CDR3 coding DNA: TGTGCCAGCAGCTTGCCTGGGACAGGGGAGGGGTACGAGCAGTACTTC. Translation: CASSLPGTGEGYEQYF.

The V gene is TRBV5-1, the J gene TRBJ1-6, with D perhaps matching TRBD1 (5 bases). The V end lost 3 bases, the J end lost 7 bases, and 14 bases lay between the germline ends. The CDR3 is 15 residues long. Germline CDR1 and CDR2: SGHRS and YFSETQ. The CDR3 nucleotides are TGCGCCAGCAGCTCGGCCGGGGACTCCAATTCACCCCTCCACTTT. This gives the protein CASSSAGDSNSPLHF.

This clone came up a few times. The chain has TRBV5-5 and TRBJ1-1; D unresolved. This CDR3 region has 13 residues. Germline V gene data show CDR1 as SGHKS and CDR2 as YYEKEE (reference sequence). Trimming pared 1 base from V and 6 bases from J, leaving 10 bases between. The CDR3, as DNA: TGTGCCAGCAGCTTGTATTCGCAGTCTGAAGCTTTCTTT. This codes for CASSLYSQSEAFF. The full variable domain, rest sourced from reference TRBV5-5 and TRBJ1-1, is DAGVTQSPTHLIKTRGQQVTLRCSPISGHKSVSWYQQVLGQGPQFIFQYYEKEERGRGNFPDRFSARQFPNYSSELNVNALLLGDSALYLCASSLYSQSEAFFGQGTRLTVV.

In this sample, this clone turned up once. The rearrangement links TRBV9 to TRBJ2-5, with TRBD1 identical over 9 bases. Germline CDR1 SGDLS, CDR2 YYNGEE. Trimming at V came to 4 bases and at J to 3 bases, leaving 13 bases not matched to a gene. The CDR3 consists of 17 residues. In nucleotides, the CDR3 is TGTGCCAGCAGCCAGGGAGTGGGGACAGGGAGCGAAGAGACCCAGTACTTC. Residues: CASSQGVGTGSEETQYF.

The genes are TRBV29-1 and TRBJ2-2, with TRBD2 identical over 11 bases. The CDR3 length is 19 residues. Germline assignment: CDR1 SQVTM and CDR2 ANQGSEA. After removal of 4 bases from V and 3 bases from J, the junction contained 16 bases not matched to a gene. CDR3 in DNA: TGCAGCGTTGCGGCAGAAACCATAGCGGGGGGGCTTGACACCGGGGAGCTGTTTTTT. This sequence encodes CSVAAETIAGGLDTGELFF.

V gene TRBV7-3 combines with J gene TRBJ1-1, with unresolved D. There are 13 residues in the CDR3. V was shortened by 5 bases and J by 11 bases, with 18 bases between the two germline ends. Germline CDR1 reads SGHTA; CDR2 reads FQGTGA. CDR3 in DNA: TGTGCCAGCAGCCCCTCCGGGCTCGGCGACGCTTTCTTT. It translates to CASSPSGLGDAFF.

The rearrangement uses TRBV3-1 (or the pseudogene TRBV3-2) and TRBJ2-3; D call uncertain. V lost 4 bases to trimming and J lost 0 bases, with 8 bases between them. CDR1 is LGHDT, CDR2 YNNKEL, per germline (reference sequence). The CDR3 contains 14 residues. The CDR3 nucleotides read TGTGCCAGCAGCCCCCTGGCAAGCACAGATACGCAGTATTTT. Translated: CASSPLASTDTQYF.

The rearrangement uses TRBV5-6 and TRBJ2-7; D is undetermined. The CDR3 has 12 residues. Germline CDR1 SGHDT, CDR2 YYEEEE. V lost 6 bases to trimming and J lost 4 bases, with 11 bases between them. Here the CDR3 DNA reads TGTGCCAGCAACCTGAACGAGTACGAGCAGTACTTC. Amino acids: CASNLNEYEQYF.

The chain links TRBV5-5 to TRBJ2-5; D is ambiguous. The CDR3 extends over 16 amino acids. V shed 0 bases and J shed 5 bases, with 17 bases lying between them. Per the germline V gene, CDR1 is SGHKS and CDR2 is YYEKEE (reference sequence). CDR3 sequence reads: CASSLEHGPPEETQYF. CDR3 DNA: TGTGCCAGCAGCTTGGAGCACGGGCCCCCGGAGGAGACCCAGTACTTC.

The J gene is TRBJ1-2, the V gene TRBV2; no definite D call. CDR3 length: 13 residues. Between the trimmed V and J ends, which lost 0 bases and 4 bases, there was a span of 6 bases. Germline assignment: CDR1 SNHLY and CDR2 FYNNEI. The CDR3 loop is CASSEAPFYGYTF. As DNA, the CDR3 is TGTGCCAGCAGTGAAGCGCCCTTCTATGGCTACACCTTC.

The CDR3 spells CASTGGSSYEQYF. The CDR3 bases are TGTGCCAGCACAGGGGGTTCCTCCTACGAGCAGTACTTC. The chain carries TRBV12-3 or TRBV12-4 and TRBJ2-7, with 7 bases matching TRBD1. The V gene end was trimmed by 7 bases and the J gene end by 0 bases; junction bases not matched to a gene: 3. This CDR3 region has 13 residues.

The genes are TRBV18 and TRBJ2-1, with 7 bases identical to TRBD1. The CDR3 runs 15 residues. Germline V lookup: CDR1 KGHSH, CDR2 LQKENI. V trimming: 2 bases; J trimming: 7 bases; junction bases outside the gene matches: 8. The CDR3 nucleotides are TGTGCCAGCTCACCAACAGGGGATGGTTTGAATGAGCAGTTCTTC. Its protein is CASSPTGDGLNEQFF.

This clone was observed a single time. J is TRBJ1-2 and V is TRBV11-2; a weak D match, TRBD1 (5 bases). Germline CDR1 and CDR2: SGHAT and FQNNGV. The CDR3 covers 14 residues. V lost 4 bases and J lost 2, with 11 bases in between. The CDR3 sequence: CASSSPTVNYGYTF. The DNA of the CDR3 is TGTGCCAGCAGCTCCCCGACAGTCAACTATGGCTACACCTTC.

The rearrangement uses TRBV27 and TRBJ2-3; 9 nucleotides line up with TRBD2. Germline V gene lookup returns CDR1 MNHEY and CDR2 SMNVEV (reference sequence). V trimming: 5 bases; J trimming: 4 bases; junction bases outside the gene matches: 7. The CDR3 length is 15 residues. CDR3 in DNA: TGTGCCAGCAGTAGGCGCGGGGGGGCAGCAGATACGCAGTATTTT. This sequence encodes CASSRRGGAADTQYF.

The CDR3 here is CASSRNRGESETQYF. The CDR3 DNA reads as TGCGCCAGCAGCCGGAACAGGGGGGAGTCGGAGACCCAGTACTTC. This chain connects TRBV4-3 to TRBJ2-5, with 8 bases aligning to TRBD1. J lost 5 bases, V lost 4 bases, and 9 bases had no gene match. The CDR3 contains 15 residues. The V gene's germline CDR1 is LGHNA and CDR2 YSLEER.

To note about this clone: This specimen includes other DNA sequences encoding the same CDR3. This chain connects TRBV6-1 to TRBJ1-5; 9 nucleotides match TRBD1. Trimming cost V 3 bases and J 0 bases; bases outside gene matches: 0. The CDR3 loop spans 15 amino acids. CDR1 is MNHNS, CDR2 SASEGT, per germline. The CDR3 DNA sequence: TGTGCCAGCAGTGAGACAGGGGGTAGCAATCAGCCCCAGCATTTT. Its protein product is CASSETGGSNQPQHF.

This clone was seen a handful of times. The chain recombines TRBV7-2 with TRBJ2-2; D remains unclear. Trimming stripped 4 bases from V and 7 bases from J, with 7 bases between. The CDR3 extends over 12 amino acids. Germline CDR1 is SGHTA and CDR2 is FQGNSA. This CDR3 reads CASSSLGGELFF. The CDR3 region has the DNA TGTGCCAGCAGCTCCCTGGGCGGGGAGCTGTTTTTT.

This clone was observed a single time. The gene calls are TRBV11-1 and TRBJ2-7; TRBD2 agrees at 13 bases. CDR3 length: 16 amino acids. Germline V CDR1 and CDR2: SGHAT, FQDESV (reference sequence). V was pared by 5 bases and J by 2 bases, with 6 bases of the junction left unmatched. For the CDR3, the DNA is TGTGCCAGCAGCCTTACCGGGACTAGCGGGGCCTACGAGCAGTACTTC. It yields the protein CASSLTGTSGAYEQYF. Based on the CDR3 plus reference TRBV11-1 and TRBJ2-7, the full variable domain is EAEVAQSPRYKITEKSQAVAFWCDPISGHATLYWYRQILGQGPELLVQFQDESVVDDSQLPKDRFSAERLKGVDSTLKIQPAELGDSAMYLCASSLTGTSGAYEQYFGPGTRLTVT.

The chain couples TRBV5-1 to TRBJ2-1; 7 bases map to TRBD1. Germline V lookup: CDR1 SGHRS, CDR2 YFSETQ. The CDR3 is 17 residues long. J gave up 2 bases and V 1 base, and 9 bases lay outside the gene matches. CDR3: CASSLIPGTVAYNEQFF. The DNA for the CDR3 is TGCGCCAGCAGCTTGATACCCGGGACAGTAGCCTACAATGAGCAGTTCTTC.

The genes are TRBV6-5 and TRBJ1-1, with 11 nucleotides matching TRBD1. After removal of 6 bases from V and 7 bases from J, the junction contained 4 bases not matched to a gene. The germline CDR1 and CDR2 sequences are MNHEY and SVGAGI. The CDR3 spans 13 residues. In DNA, the CDR3 is TGTGCCAGCAGGGACAGGGGGCCGGGTGAAGCTTTCTTT. It translates to CASRDRGPGEAFF.

The chain is built from TRBV30 and TRBJ1-5; the D gene is possibly TRBD1 (6 bases). CDR1 GTSNPN and CDR2 SVGIG come from the germline V gene (reference sequence). V lost 3 bases, J lost 3 bases, and 9 bases lay in between. The CDR3 length is 13 residues. This chain's CDR3 is CAWRDRHNQPQHF. The CDR3 coding sequence is TGTGCCTGGAGGGACAGACACAATCAGCCCCAGCATTTT.

The gene calls are TRBV19 and TRBJ2-7; D is perhaps TRBD2 (6 bases). The V gene lost 3 bases and the J gene lost 6 bases, with 24 bases spanning the gap. Germline CDR1 reads LNHDA; CDR2 reads SQIVND (reference sequence). The length of the CDR3 is 17 residues. The chain's CDR3 is CASSMWEDGYGEREQYF. DNA for the CDR3: TGTGCCAGTAGTATGTGGGAGGACGGCTACGGCGAGCGCGAGCAGTACTTC.